One T cell receptor beta chain is described in this entry. These data are taken from a study of blood T cell repertoires in COVID-19. The overall study: Italy, Spain and the United States were the sources of the convalescent and acute COVID-19 samples. Sample material is recorded as cDNA or gDNA derived from T cells, B-cell-depleted T cells, or PBMCs.

V was trimmed by 2 bases and J by 0 bases, leaving 14 bases between them. The CDR3 is 17 amino acids. Germline values: CDR1 SGHKS, CDR2 YYEKEE (reference sequence). Authors' methods: Cell counts per sample came from amplifying reference gene primers. Sequenced by immunoSEQ multiplex PCR; TCRdb stores in-frame clones only, minus some. That table is the source of V, J and clone size, and D and trimming were worked out from the DNA. The table includes about 120,000 clones, around 87% detected once. This sequence originates from a woman aged 45-65 years with acute or convalescent COVID-19. Sequenced: peripheral blood. The genes are TRBV5-5 and TRBJ2-2; D may be TRBD2 (6 bases). The CDR3 sequence: CASSFPGLYANTGELFF. CDR3 DNA: TGTGCCAGCAGCTTCCCGGGACTTTACGCGAACACCGGGGAGCTGTTTTTT. Combining the CDR3 with reference TRBV5-5 and TRBJ2-2 gives the whole variable domain DAGVTQSPTHLIKTRGQQVTLRCSPISGHKSVSWYQQVLGQGPQFIFQYYEKEERGRGNFPDRFSARQFPNYSSELNVNALLLGDSALYLCASSFPGLYANTGELFFGEGSRLTVL.